One and the same sample provided the 24 T cell receptor beta chains below, sequenced in a study of blood T cell repertoires in COVID-19. Measured with immunoSEQ multiplex PCR; TCRdb has only the in-frame clones, and not every one. The table includes under 200,000 clones, less than 85% detected once. Sample: peripheral blood. The receptors here all came from a woman between 55 and 75 years old with COVID-19, enrolled during active disease.

The rearrangement uses TRBV7-9 and TRBJ1-1, with D unresolved. The CDR3 totals 14 residues. Germline loops: CDR1 SEHNR, CDR2 FQNEAQ (reference sequence). Between the trimmed V and J ends, which lost 5 bases and 4 bases, there was a span of 14 bases. This CDR3 reads CASSPATEGTEAFF. Written as DNA, the CDR3 is TGTGCCAGCAGCCCCGCTACGGAGGGCACTGAAGCTTTCTTT. Drawing the rest from reference TRBV7-9 and TRBJ1-1, the complete variable domain is DTGVSQNPRHKITKRGQNVTFRCDPISEHNRLYWYRQTLGQGPEFLTYFQNEAQLEKSRLLSDRFSAERPKGSFSTLEIQRTEQGDSAMYLCASSPATEGTEAFFGQGTRLTVV.

The count of this clone is one. The chain combines TRBV18 with TRBJ1-2; 7 bases agree with TRBD1. The V and J ends lost 6 bases and 1 base, in that order; junction bases with no gene match: 8. The CDR3 extends over 15 amino acids. Germline V gives CDR1 KGHSH, CDR2 LQKENI. The CDR3 nucleotides are TGTGCCAGCTCCACGACAGGGTCCAGTAACTATGGCTACACCTTC. It codes for CASSTTGSSNYGYTF.

The V and J genes are TRBV7-8 and TRBJ2-1; TRBD2 might be the D (6 bases). The ends were cut back, 2 bases at V and 1 base at J, with 9 bases in the middle. This CDR3 contains 15 residues. From germline, CDR1 is SGHVS and CDR2 FQNEAQ. CDR3 bases: TGTGCCAGCAGCTTAAGCGGGTCATCCTACAATGAGCAGTTCTTC. Protein product: CASSLSGSSYNEQFF.

The chain uses TRBV2 and TRBJ2-3; D may be TRBD1 (5 bases). The V gene's germline CDR1 is SNHLY and CDR2 FYNNEI. V was shortened by 4 bases and J by 0 bases, with 20 bases between the two germline ends. This CDR3 contains 18 residues. CDR3 sequence: CASSGPQGRGYSTDTQYF. DNA of the CDR3: TGTGCCAGCAGTGGGCCCCAGGGTAGGGGCTATAGCACAGATACGCAGTATTTT.

The chain recombines TRBV5-5 with TRBJ2-7, with 7 bases aligning to TRBD1. CDR1 is SGHKS, CDR2 YYEKEE, per germline (reference sequence). Unmatched junction bases numbered 4, after V lost 6 bases and J lost 1 base. The CDR3 totals 13 residues. The CDR3 coding sequence is TGTGCCAGCATCGGGACAGCATCCTACGAGCAGTACTTC. Amino acids: CASIGTASYEQYF.

The chain recombines TRBV19 with TRBJ2-2, with 9 bases fitting TRBD1. Losses at the gene ends were 0 bases for V and 5 bases for J; bases not matched to a gene: 10. Germline lookup yields CDR1 LNHDA and CDR2 SQIVND (reference sequence). CDR3 length: 18 amino acids. The CDR3 spells CASSIDIRGTGRTGELFF. Here the CDR3 DNA reads TGTGCCAGTAGTATAGATATCAGAGGGACAGGGAGGACCGGGGAGCTGTTTTTT.

The chain is built from TRBV3-1 (or the pseudogene TRBV3-2) and TRBJ1-3; D unclear. Germline CDR1 and CDR2: LGHDT and YNNKEL (reference sequence). V dropped 1 base and J dropped 4 bases, with 14 bases sitting between them. This CDR3 is 16 amino acids long. The DNA of the CDR3 is TGTGCCAGCAGCCAAGGAGTGGCGGCGGGGGGAAACACCATATATTTT. Its protein product is CASSQGVAAGGNTIYF.

The genes are TRBV29-1 and TRBJ2-2; D perhaps matches TRBD1 (5 bases). Germline V gene lookup returns CDR1 SQVTM and CDR2 ANQGSEA. V gave up 4 bases and J gave up 6 bases, with 9 bases separating them. The CDR3 consists of 12 residues. The CDR3 loop reads CSVGSGPGELFF. CDR3 nucleotides: TGCAGCGTTGGATCAGGGCCCGGGGAGCTGTTTTTT.

This rearrangement joins TRBV11-2 to TRBJ2-7; 7 bases agree with TRBD1. CDR3 size: 14 residues. V trimming: 2 bases; J trimming: 7 bases; junction bases outside the gene matches: 8. From germline, CDR1 is SGHAT and CDR2 FQNNGV. This CDR3 reads CASSLTGALGEQYV. In DNA form, the CDR3 reads TGTGCCAGCAGCTTAACAGGGGCGTTGGGGGAGCAGTACGTC.

This rearrangement joins TRBV23-1 to TRBJ1-2; TRBD1 agrees at 9 bases. TRBV23-1 is an ORF; its function is uncertain. The CDR3 runs 14 residues. With 4 bases clipped from V and 6 bases from J, the junction kept 6 bases outside the gene matches. The CDR3 coding sequence is TGCGCCAGCAGTCTCCCGGGACAGGGAGATGGCTACACCTTC. Amino acid sequence: CASSLPGQGDGYTF.

The chain recombines TRBV20-1 with TRBJ1-1; no reliable D call. V was trimmed by 0 bases and J by 8 bases, leaving 7 bases between them. The CDR3 consists of 11 residues. Germline V gene data show CDR1 as DFQATT and CDR2 as SNEGSKA (reference sequence). CDR3 DNA sequence: TGCAGTGCTAGAGATCTGAGGGAAGCTTTCTTT. Translating gives CSARDLREAFF.

This clone showed up just once. The chain recombines TRBV28 with TRBJ1-2; D gene unclear. The CDR3 length is 14 residues. Per germline, CDR1 MDHEN and CDR2 SYDVKM. The germline V and J ends were trimmed by 3 bases and 1 base, with 9 bases remaining between them. CDR3 protein: CASSFGQLNYGYTF. The CDR3 DNA sequence: TGTGCCAGCAGTTTTGGGCAGCTTAACTATGGCTACACCTTC.

The chain couples TRBV3-1 (or the pseudogene TRBV3-2) to TRBJ2-7, with TRBD1 matching over 7 bases. Trimming cost V 5 bases and J 6 bases; bases outside gene matches: 4. The germline CDR1 and CDR2 sequences are LGHDT and YNNKEL (reference sequence). The CDR3 runs 12 residues. CDR3 loop: CASSSTGSEQYV. The CDR3 DNA is TGTGCCAGCAGCTCGACAGGGTCCGAGCAGTACGTC.

This chain uses TRBV11-1 with TRBJ2-3, with D tentatively TRBD1 (5 bases). Germline CDR1 SGHAT, CDR2 FQDESV (reference sequence). The CDR3 spans 17 residues. Trimming took off 0 bases at V and 6 bases at J, with 19 bases between the two ends. CDR3 loop: CASSLAIGAQPRDTQYF. DNA for the CDR3: TGTGCCAGCAGCTTAGCGATAGGGGCCCAACCGAGGGATACGCAGTATTTT.

The chain carries TRBV9 and TRBJ2-5, with unresolved D. The germline V and J ends were trimmed by 4 bases and 4 bases, with 14 bases remaining between them. CDR3 length equals 14 residues. In germline, CDR1 is SGDLS, CDR2 YYNGEE. The CDR3 bases are TGTGCCAGCAGCCCCGACCTAGGTCGAGAGACCCAGTACTTC. Translating it yields CASSPDLGRETQYF.

V usage is TRBV7-6 and J usage is TRBJ1-3; D is perhaps TRBD1 (6 bases). Trimming removed 5 bases at V and 4 bases at J, with 9 bases between. The CDR3 is made up of 13 amino acids. CDR1 SGHVS and CDR2 FNYEAQ come from the germline V gene. CDR3: CASSTGSGNTIYF. CDR3 bases: TGTGCCAGCAGCACAGGGTCCGGAAACACCATATATTTT. Together with reference TRBV7-6 and TRBJ1-3, the CDR3 gives the full variable domain: GAGVSQSPRYKVTKRGQDVALRCDPISGHVSLYWYRQALGQGPEFLTYFNYEAQQDKSGLPNDRFSAERPEGSISTLTIQRTEQRDSAMYRCASSTGSGNTIYFGEGSWLTVV.

This clone was counted a single time. This chain links TRBV30 with TRBJ2-7, with TRBD2 matching over 12 bases. Per germline, CDR1 GTSNPN and CDR2 SVGIG (reference sequence). CDR3 size: 19 residues. Trimming took 2 bases from V and 1 from J; bases not matched to a gene: 15. CDR3 coding DNA: TGTGCCTGGAGTTCCCAGACCGGAATAGGACTAGCGGGATCCTACGAGCAGTACTTC. Translated, it gives CAWSSQTGIGLAGSYEQYF.

The sample holds one count of this clone. The chain joins TRBV13 to TRBJ2-2; 11 bases are a match to TRBD2. V lost 0 bases, J lost 3 bases, and 3 bases stayed unmatched. This CDR3 region has 17 residues. Germline lookup yields CDR1 PRHDT and CDR2 FYEKMQ (reference sequence). In nucleotides, the CDR3 is TGTGCCAGCAGCTTAGGGGGACTAGCGGAGGACACCGGGGAGCTGTTTTTT. It translates to CASSLGGLAEDTGELFF.

The V call is TRBV3-1 (or the pseudogene TRBV3-2), the J call TRBJ2-2; 8 positions match TRBD2. This CDR3 spans 15 amino acids. Germline loops: CDR1 LGHDT, CDR2 YNNKEL (reference sequence). The trim removed 2 bases at V and 4 bases at J, leaving 3 bases unmatched. DNA of the CDR3: TGTGCCAGCAGCCAACACGGGAGGGCCACCGGGGAGCTGTTTTTT. Amino acids: CASSQHGRATGELFF.

V and J are TRBV30 and TRBJ2-2, with TRBD2 matching over 14 bases. V shed 3 bases, J shed 7 bases, and the junction held 7 bases outside the gene matches. Looked up from germline, CDR1 is GTSNPN and CDR2 is SVGIG (reference sequence). This CDR3 is built from 16 residues. The CDR3 DNA sequence: TGTGCCTGGAGCCGGGGACTAGCGGGAGTGGGCGGGGAGCTGTTTTTT. This codes for CAWSRGLAGVGGELFF.

The J gene is TRBJ2-1, the V gene TRBV28; D is possibly TRBD2 (5 bases). Trimming took off 5 bases at V and 7 bases at J, with 12 bases between the two ends. The CDR3 is 13 residues long. Germline assignment: CDR1 MDHEN and CDR2 SYDVKM. The DNA for the CDR3 is TGTGCCAGCAGTCCGGGGTCGGTGAATGAGCAGTTCTTC. It specifies CASSPGSVNEQFF.

The gene calls are TRBV6-1 and TRBJ2-1; a weak D match, TRBD2 (7 bases). CDR3 size: 15 residues. The germline CDR1 and CDR2 sequences are MNHNS and SASEGT. Trimming shortened V by 3 bases and J by 7 bases, and 16 bases separated the two germline ends. The CDR3 nucleotides are TGTGCCAGCAGTGACCTGGGCAGGGGAGGGAATGAGCAGTTCTTC. Its protein is CASSDLGRGGNEQFF.

This clone has more than one count but fewer than ten. The chain employs TRBV11-2 and TRBJ1-6, with TRBD1 matching 7 bases. The CDR3 loop spans 15 amino acids. Unmatched junction bases numbered 2, after V lost 0 bases and J lost 6 bases. Looked up from germline, CDR1 is SGHAT and CDR2 is FQNNGV. The CDR3 region is CASSLEDRANSPLHF. The DNA for the CDR3 is TGTGCCAGCAGCTTAGAAGACAGGGCTAATTCACCCCTCCACTTT. The full variable domain, rest sourced from reference TRBV11-2 and TRBJ1-6, is EAGVAQSPRYKIIEKRQSVAFWCNPISGHATLYWYQQILGQGPKLLIQFQNNGVVDDSQLPKDRFSAERLKGVDSTLKIQPAKLEDSAVYLCASSLEDRANSPLHFGNGTRLTVT.

The chain recombines TRBV24-1 with TRBJ1-5; TRBD1 is a possible D gene (6 bases). V lost 4 bases and J lost 5, with 8 bases in between. This CDR3 is built from 13 residues. Germline-derived CDR1 and CDR2 are KGHDR and SFDVKD. The CDR3 DNA sequence: TGTGCCACCAGTGACTACAGGGATCAGCCCCAGCATTTT. Translated, it gives CATSDYRDQPQHF.